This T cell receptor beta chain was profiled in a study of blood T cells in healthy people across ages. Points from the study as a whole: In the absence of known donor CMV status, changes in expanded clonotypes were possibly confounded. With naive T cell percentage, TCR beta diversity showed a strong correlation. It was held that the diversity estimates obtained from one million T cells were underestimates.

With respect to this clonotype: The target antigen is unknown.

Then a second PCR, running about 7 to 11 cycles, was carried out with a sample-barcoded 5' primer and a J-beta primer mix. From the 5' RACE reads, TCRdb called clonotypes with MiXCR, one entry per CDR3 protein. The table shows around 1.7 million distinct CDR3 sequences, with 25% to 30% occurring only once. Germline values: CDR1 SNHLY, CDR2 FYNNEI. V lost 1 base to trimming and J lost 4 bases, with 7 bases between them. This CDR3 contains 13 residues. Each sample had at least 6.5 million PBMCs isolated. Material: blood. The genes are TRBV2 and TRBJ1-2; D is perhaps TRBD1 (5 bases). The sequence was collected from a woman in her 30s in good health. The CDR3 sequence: CASSEETAYGYTF. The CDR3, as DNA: TGTGCCAGCAGTGAAGAGACAGCCTATGGCTACACCTTC.